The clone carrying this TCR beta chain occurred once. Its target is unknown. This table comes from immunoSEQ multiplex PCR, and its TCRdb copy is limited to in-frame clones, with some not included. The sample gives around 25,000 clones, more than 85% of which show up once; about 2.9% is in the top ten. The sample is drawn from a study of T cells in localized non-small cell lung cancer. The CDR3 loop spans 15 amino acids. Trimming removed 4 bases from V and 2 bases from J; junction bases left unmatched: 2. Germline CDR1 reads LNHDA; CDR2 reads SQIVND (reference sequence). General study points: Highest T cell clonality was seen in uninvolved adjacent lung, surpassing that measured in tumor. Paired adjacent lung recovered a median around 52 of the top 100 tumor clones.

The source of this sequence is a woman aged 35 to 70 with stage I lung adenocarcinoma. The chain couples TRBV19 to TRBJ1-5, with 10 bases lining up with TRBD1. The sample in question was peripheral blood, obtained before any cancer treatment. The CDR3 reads CASSTGTGGNQPQHF. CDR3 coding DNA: TGTGCCAGTAGTACCGGGACAGGGGGCAATCAGCCCCAGCATTTT.